The source of this T cell receptor (beta chain) is a study of T cell clonotyping in hematopoietic cell transplantation. As regards this clone: The antigen remains unidentified. The junction differs from germline at one of its ends, possibly a read error.

In germline, CDR1 is MNHNY, CDR2 SVGAGI (reference sequence). The CDR3 contains 13 residues. Profiled with immunoSEQ multiplex PCR; TCRdb holds only in-frame clones, not every one. In the table there are around 15,000 clones, 85% to 90% of which are singletons. Findings and caveats of the study: Broader posttransplant TCR repertoire diversity was predicted by graft donor and pretransplant recipient Inverse Simpson Index values.

The J gene is TRBJ1-1, the V gene TRBV6-6; 8 bases map to TRBD1. The source of this sequence is a male patient in his sixties who had an allogeneic stem cell transplant from a related donor, so the T cells may come from the graft donor. Some clones in this sample may be carry-over from other donors' samples. This sample comprised PBMCs, obtained 100 days after allogeneic stem cell transplant. The CDR3 loop is CATRTGGGTEAFF. The CDR3 DNA reads as TGTGCCACGAGAACAGGGGGTGGGACTGAAGCCTTCTTT.